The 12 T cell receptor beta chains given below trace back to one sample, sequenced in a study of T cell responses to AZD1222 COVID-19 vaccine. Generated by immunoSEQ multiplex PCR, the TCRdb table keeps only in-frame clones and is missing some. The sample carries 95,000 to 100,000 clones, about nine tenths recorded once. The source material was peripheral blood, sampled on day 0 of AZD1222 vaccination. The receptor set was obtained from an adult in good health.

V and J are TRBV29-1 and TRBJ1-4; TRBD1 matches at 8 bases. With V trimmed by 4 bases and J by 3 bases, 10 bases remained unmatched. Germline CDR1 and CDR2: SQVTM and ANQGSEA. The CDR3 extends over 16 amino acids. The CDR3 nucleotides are TGCAGCGTTGGCGGGGGCAGGGGGCTGTCTAATGAAAAACTGTTTTTT. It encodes CSVGGGRGLSNEKLFF.

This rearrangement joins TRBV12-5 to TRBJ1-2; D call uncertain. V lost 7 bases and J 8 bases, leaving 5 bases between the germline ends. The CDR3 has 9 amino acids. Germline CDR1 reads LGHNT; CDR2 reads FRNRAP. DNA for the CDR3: TGTGCTAGTGTTCGAGGCTACACCTTC. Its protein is CASVRGYTF.

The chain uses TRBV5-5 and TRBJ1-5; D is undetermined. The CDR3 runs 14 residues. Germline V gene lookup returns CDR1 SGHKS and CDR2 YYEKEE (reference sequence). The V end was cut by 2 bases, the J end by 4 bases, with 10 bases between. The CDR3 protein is CASSLDQANQPQHF. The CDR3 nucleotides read TGTGCCAGCAGCTTAGACCAGGCAAATCAGCCCCAGCATTTT. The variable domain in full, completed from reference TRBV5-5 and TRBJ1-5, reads DAGVTQSPTHLIKTRGQQVTLRCSPISGHKSVSWYQQVLGQGPQFIFQYYEKEERGRGNFPDRFSARQFPNYSSELNVNALLLGDSALYLCASSLDQANQPQHFGDGTRLSIL.

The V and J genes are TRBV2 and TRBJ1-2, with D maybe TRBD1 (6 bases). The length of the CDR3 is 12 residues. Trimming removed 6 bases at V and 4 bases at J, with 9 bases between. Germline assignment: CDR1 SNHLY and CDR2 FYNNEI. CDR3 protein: CASRDRTYGYTF. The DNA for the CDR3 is TGTGCCAGCAGAGACAGGACCTATGGCTACACCTTC.

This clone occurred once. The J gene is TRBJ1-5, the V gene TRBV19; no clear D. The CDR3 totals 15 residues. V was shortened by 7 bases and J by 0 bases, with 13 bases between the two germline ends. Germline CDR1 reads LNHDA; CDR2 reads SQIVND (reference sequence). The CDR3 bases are TGTGCCAGTAAATTAAGGACCCGTAGCAATCAGCCCCAGCATTTT. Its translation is CASKLRTRSNQPQHF.

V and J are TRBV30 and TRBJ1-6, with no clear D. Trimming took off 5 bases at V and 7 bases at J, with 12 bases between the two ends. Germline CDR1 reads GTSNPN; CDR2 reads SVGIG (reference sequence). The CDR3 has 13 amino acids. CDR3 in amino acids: CAWQEGFNSPLHF. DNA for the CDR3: TGTGCCTGGCAGGAGGGCTTCAATTCACCCCTCCACTTT.

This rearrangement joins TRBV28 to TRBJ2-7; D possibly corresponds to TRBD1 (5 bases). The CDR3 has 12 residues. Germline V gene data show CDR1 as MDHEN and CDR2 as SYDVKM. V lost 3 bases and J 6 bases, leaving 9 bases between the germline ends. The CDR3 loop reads CASSLEGVEQYF. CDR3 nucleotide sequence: TGTGCCAGCAGTTTGGAAGGGGTCGAGCAGTACTTC.

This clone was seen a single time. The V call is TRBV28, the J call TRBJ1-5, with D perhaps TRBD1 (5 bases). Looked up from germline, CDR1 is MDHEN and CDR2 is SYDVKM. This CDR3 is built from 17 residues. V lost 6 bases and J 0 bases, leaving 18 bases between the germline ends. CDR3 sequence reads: CASSQGRGYYSNQPQHF. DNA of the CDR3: TGTGCCAGCAGCCAAGGACGGGGGTATTATAGCAATCAGCCCCAGCATTTT.

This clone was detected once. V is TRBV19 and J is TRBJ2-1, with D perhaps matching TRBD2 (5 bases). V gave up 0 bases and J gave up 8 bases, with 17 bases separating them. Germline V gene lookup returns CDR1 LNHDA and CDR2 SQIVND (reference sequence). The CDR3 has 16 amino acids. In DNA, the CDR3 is TGTGCCAGTAGTATAGAGAATGGACGGGGAGTGTATGAGCAGTTCTTC. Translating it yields CASSIENGRGVYEQFF.

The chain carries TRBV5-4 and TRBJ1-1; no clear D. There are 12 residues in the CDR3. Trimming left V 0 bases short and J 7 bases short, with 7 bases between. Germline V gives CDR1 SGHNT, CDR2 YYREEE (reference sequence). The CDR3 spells CASSLDDGEAFF. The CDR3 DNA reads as TGTGCCAGCAGCTTGGATGACGGTGAAGCTTTCTTT. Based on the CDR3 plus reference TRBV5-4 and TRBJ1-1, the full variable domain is ETGVTQSPTHLIKTRGQQVTLRCSSQSGHNTVSWYQQALGQGPQFIFQYYREEENGRGNFPPRFSGLQFPNYSSELNVNALELDDSALYLCASSLDDGEAFFGQGTRLTVV.

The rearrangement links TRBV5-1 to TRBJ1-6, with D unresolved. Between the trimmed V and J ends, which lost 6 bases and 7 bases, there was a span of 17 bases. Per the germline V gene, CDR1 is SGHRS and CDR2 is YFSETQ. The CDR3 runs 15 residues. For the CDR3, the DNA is TGCGCCAGCACGCTTGCAGGACTCCAGAATTCACCCCTCCACTTT. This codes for CASTLAGLQNSPLHF.

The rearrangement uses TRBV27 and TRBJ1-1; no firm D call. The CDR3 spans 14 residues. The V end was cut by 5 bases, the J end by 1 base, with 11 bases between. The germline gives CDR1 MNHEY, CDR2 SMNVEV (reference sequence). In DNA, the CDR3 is TGTGCCAGCAGTCGAGGATCGGCGAACACTGAAGCTTTCTTT. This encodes CASSRGSANTEAFF.